These 21 T cell receptor beta chains share one sample of origin, sequenced in a study of T cell changes during pregnancy in multiple sclerosis. Some clones are missing from TCRdb's copy, which holds only in-frame ones; the method was immunoSEQ multiplex PCR. Of 35,000 to 40,000 clones listed, under 95% are singletons. Sample: CD8+ T cells from peripheral blood mononuclear cells, taken in the third trimester of pregnancy. These receptors were taken from a female donor with multiple sclerosis, enrolled in a pregnancy study.

The chain uses TRBV14 and TRBJ2-7; D gene uncertain. Germline CDR1 SGHDN, CDR2 FVKESK. The V end lost 3 bases, the J end lost 2 bases, and 14 bases lay between the germline ends. CDR3 length: 15 amino acids. The DNA for the CDR3 is TGTGCCAGCAGCCAGGGTCTTGCGGCAACCTACGAGCAGTACTTC. This codes for CASSQGLAATYEQYF.

Turning to this clone: Additional DNA sequences in this sample encode the identical CDR3. V usage is TRBV9 and J usage is TRBJ2-7, with 7 bases aligning to TRBD1. Germline V gene data show CDR1 as SGDLS and CDR2 as YYNGEE. The CDR3 consists of 14 residues. J lost 0 bases, V lost 4 bases, and 4 bases had no gene match. For the CDR3, the DNA is TGTGCCAGCAGCCCAAGGGACAGCTCCTACGAGCAGTACTTC. It encodes CASSPRDSSYEQYF.

V usage is TRBV7-9 and J usage is TRBJ2-7; 9 bases are shared with TRBD2. V was clipped by 2 bases and J by 0 bases; unmatched bases: 2. CDR3 size: 15 residues. The V gene's germline CDR1 is SEHNR and CDR2 FQNEAQ (reference sequence). The CDR3: CASSLKTSGSYEQYF. CDR3 nucleotide sequence: TGTGCCAGCAGCTTAAAGACTAGCGGCTCCTACGAGCAGTACTTC.

Concerning this clone itself: Its ends do not fully match the called genes, so a read error is possible. The chain recombines TRBV7-7 with TRBJ2-5; D is possibly TRBD2 (6 bases). Germline CDR1 SSHAT, CDR2 FNYEAQ (reference sequence). The CDR3 is made up of 13 amino acids. DNA for the CDR3: TGTGCTAGCAGCTTAGCGGCGGAAGAGACCCAGTACTTC. This encodes CASSLAAEETQYF.

The chain is built from TRBV2 and TRBJ2-2, with 11 positions matching TRBD2. Germline values: CDR1 SNHLY, CDR2 FYNNEI. With 4 bases clipped from V and 4 bases from J, the junction kept 17 bases outside the gene matches. The CDR3 contains 20 residues. Written as DNA, the CDR3 is TGTGCCAGCAGTGGCCCGGGGGTAACTAGCGGGAGAGATATCACCGGGGAGCTGTTTTTT. This gives the protein CASSGPGVTSGRDITGELFF.

The V and J genes are TRBV6-5 and TRBJ2-5; a possible D gene is TRBD2 (5 bases). The ends were cut back, 0 bases at V and 0 bases at J, with 8 bases in the middle. Germline-derived CDR1 and CDR2 are MNHEY and SVGAGI. The CDR3 has 15 amino acids. CDR3 sequence (DNA): TGTGCCAGCAGTTACTCGAGGGCCAACCAAGAGACCCAGTACTTC. It encodes CASSYSRANQETQYF.

This chain uses TRBV6-1 with TRBJ2-5; 13 positions agree with TRBD2. CDR1 and CDR2 (germline): MNHNS, SASEGT. CDR3 length: 16 residues. The trim removed 3 bases at V and 4 bases at J, leaving 5 bases unmatched. The CDR3 DNA reads as TGTGCCAGCAGTGAGCCGGGACTAGCGGGACGAGAGACCCAGTACTTC. Translated: CASSEPGLAGRETQYF.

The genes are TRBV19 and TRBJ2-7; tentatively, D is TRBD2 (6 bases). V lost 5 bases, J lost 0 bases, and 14 bases lay in between. The germline V gene encodes CDR1 LNHDA and CDR2 SQIVND (reference sequence). The CDR3 has 15 amino acids. The CDR3 spells CASSFWGGHSYEQYF. The CDR3 DNA follows: TGTGCCAGTAGTTTTTGGGGAGGCCACTCCTACGAGCAGTACTTC. Together with reference TRBV19 and TRBJ2-7, the CDR3 gives the full variable domain: DGGITQSPKYLFRKEGQNVTLSCEQNLNHDAMYWYRQDPGQGLRLIYYSQIVNDFQKGDIAEGYSVSREKKESFPLTVTSAQKNPTAFYLCASSFWGGHSYEQYFGPGTRLTVT.

The chain joins TRBV27 to TRBJ2-1; D remains ambiguous. Trimming left V 5 bases short and J 2 bases short, with 22 bases between. Germline CDR1 reads MNHEY; CDR2 reads SMNVEV (reference sequence). The CDR3 consists of 18 residues. CDR3 loop: CASSPTAFLGSAYNEQFF. For the CDR3, the DNA is TGTGCCAGCAGTCCCACCGCTTTCCTTGGCAGCGCCTACAATGAGCAGTTCTTC.

This clone was observed once. This rearrangement joins TRBV15 to TRBJ2-1, with a possible D match to TRBD2 (7 bases). Germline CDR1 LNHNV, CDR2 YYDKDF (reference sequence). V gave up 8 bases and J gave up 7 bases, with 18 bases separating them. The CDR3 consists of 14 residues. This CDR3 reads CATGSGAGVNEQFF. The CDR3 DNA follows: TGTGCCACCGGATCGGGGGCGGGAGTTAATGAGCAGTTCTTC.

The rearrangement uses TRBV10-3 and TRBJ2-5; D gene unclear. The V gene lost 3 bases and the J gene lost 2 bases, with 7 bases spanning the gap. The CDR3 extends over 13 amino acids. Germline-derived CDR1 and CDR2 are ENHRY and SYGVKD. CDR3: CAISDRGQETQYF. Written as DNA, the CDR3 is TGTGCCATCAGTGACAGAGGTCAAGAGACCCAGTACTTC.

The chain joins TRBV27 to TRBJ2-3; 14 positions match TRBD2. Germline CDR1 reads MNHEY; CDR2 reads SMNVEV (reference sequence). The length of the CDR3 is 17 residues. V was pared by 8 bases and J by 3 bases, with 10 bases of the junction left unmatched. The CDR3 reads CASVGAGTSGRTDTQYF. The CDR3 DNA reads TGTGCCAGCGTGGGGGCCGGGACTAGCGGGAGAACAGATACGCAGTATTTT.

The chain is built from TRBV4-1 and TRBJ2-5; 11 positions agree with TRBD2. With 5 bases clipped from V and 1 base from J, the junction kept 3 bases outside the gene matches. Germline CDR1 MGHRA, CDR2 YSYEKL. The CDR3 runs 15 residues. The DNA for the CDR3 is TGCGCCAGCAGCTCACTAGCGGGGGTCCAAGAGACCCAGTACTTC. It specifies CASSSLAGVQETQYF.

The V gene is TRBV5-1, the J gene TRBJ2-3, with 7 bases matching TRBD1. CDR1 is SGHRS and CDR2 is YFSETQ in the germline V gene. The CDR3 loop spans 15 amino acids. Trimming removed 1 base from V and 5 bases from J; junction bases left unmatched: 7. The CDR3 spells CASSLKQGTGDTQYF. CDR3 in DNA: TGCGCCAGCAGCTTGAAACAGGGGACGGGAGATACGCAGTATTTT. The whole variable domain, filled in from reference TRBV5-1 and TRBJ2-3, reads KAGVTQTPRYLIKTRGQQVTLSCSPISGHRSVSWYQQTPGQGLQFLFEYFSETQRNKGNFPGRFSGRQFSNSRSEMNVSTLELGDSALYLCASSLKQGTGDTQYFGPGTRLTVL.

The V and J genes are TRBV4-2 and TRBJ2-5; TRBD1 matches at 10 bases. The J call is in doubt because the DNA end fits TRBJ2-7 better. This CDR3 region has 16 residues. Germline CDR1 LGHNA, CDR2 YNFKEQ. As DNA, the CDR3 is TGTGCCAGCAGCCAAGTTGGGACAGGGGATGTCTACGAGCAGTACTTC. It translates to CASSQVGTGDVYEQYF.

The CDR3 DNA sequence: TGTGCCAGCAGTTCAACTCCGGGATCAAGAAGAGAGACCCAGTACTTC. It codes for CASSSTPGSRRETQYF. The V call is TRBV11-1, the J call TRBJ2-5; a weak D match, TRBD2 (5 bases). The CDR3 extends over 16 amino acids. Germline V CDR1 and CDR2: SGHAT, FQDESV (reference sequence). V was cut by 6 bases and J by 4 bases, with 21 bases left in between. Supplemented by reference TRBV11-1 and TRBJ2-5, the full variable domain reads EAEVAQSPRYKITEKSQAVAFWCDPISGHATLYWYRQILGQGPELLVQFQDESVVDDSQLPKDRFSAERLKGVDSTLKIQPAELGDSAMYLCASSSTPGSRRETQYFGPGTRLLVL.

The J gene is TRBJ2-3, the V gene TRBV9, with D perhaps TRBD1 (6 bases). The CDR3 consists of 15 residues. Trimming cost V 0 bases and J 7 bases, with 15 bases left between them. The V gene's germline CDR1 is SGDLS and CDR2 YYNGEE. CDR3 nucleotide sequence: TGTGCCAGCAGCGTAGAGGGGGTCCAGGTAAATACGCAGTATTTT. It translates to CASSVEGVQVNTQYF.

The chain links TRBV7-3 to TRBJ2-7; TRBD2 matches at 7 bases. Trimming at V came to 1 base and at J to 4 bases, leaving 16 bases not matched to a gene. Per the germline V gene, CDR1 is SGHTA and CDR2 is FQGTGA. The CDR3 covers 18 residues. In DNA form, the CDR3 reads TGTGCCAGCAGCTTAATAAGGTATTGGCTAGCGGCACCTTACGAGCAGTACTTC. Its translation is CASSLIRYWLAAPYEQYF.

J is TRBJ1-1 and V is TRBV27, with a possible D match to TRBD1 (5 bases). The CDR3 covers 15 residues. Trimming took 1 base from V and 5 from J, leaving 14 bases between them. Germline lookup yields CDR1 MNHEY and CDR2 SMNVEV (reference sequence). The CDR3 DNA follows: TGTGCCAGCAGTTTATTCGGGGGGGAAAAAACTGAAGCTTTCTTT. It codes for CASSLFGGEKTEAFF.

The chain employs TRBV6-1 and TRBJ1-3; TRBD1 is a possible D gene (5 bases). V was clipped by 2 bases and J by 4 bases, with 9 bases between them. Germline loops: CDR1 MNHNS, CDR2 SASEGT. CDR3 length equals 14 residues. CDR3: CASSETAGGNTIYF. The CDR3 nucleotides read TGTGCCAGCAGTGAAACTGCAGGGGGAAACACCATATATTTT.

In its sample, this clone was seen once. The chain carries TRBV19 and TRBJ1-2; 7 positions match TRBD1. Germline assignment: CDR1 LNHDA and CDR2 SQIVND (reference sequence). This CDR3 has 14 residues. The junction had 12 bases not matched to a gene; V was cut back by 8 bases and J by 6 bases. The CDR3 protein is CASGDRELANGYTF. For the CDR3, the DNA is TGTGCCAGTGGTGACAGGGAACTTGCTAATGGCTACACCTTC. Using reference TRBV19 and TRBJ1-2 for the parts outside the CDR3, the full variable domain is DGGITQSPKYLFRKEGQNVTLSCEQNLNHDAMYWYRQDPGQGLRLIYYSQIVNDFQKGDIAEGYSVSREKKESFPLTVTSAQKNPTAFYLCASGDRELANGYTFGSGTRLTVV.